The rows below give T cell receptor beta chains drawn from one sample of a study of Ad26.COV2.S vaccination and SARS-CoV-2 variants. Sequenced by immunoSEQ multiplex PCR; TCRdb stores in-frame clones only, minus some. The table has a few hundred thousand clones, approximately 90% seen once. The sample in question was peripheral blood, obtained in a trial of Ad26.COV2.S vaccine versus placebo. These receptors all come from a person between 18 and 65 years old who received the Ad26.COV2.S COVID-19 vaccine or a placebo. Each CDR3 is given with its conserved first and last residue. Fields, in order: V gene, CDR3 protein.

>TRBV27
CASSSTTTAGVTDTQYF
>TRBV5-4
CASSLPQLGYEQYF
>TRBV19
CASSETPGVGAPYNEQFF
>TRBV9
CASSVEGGLLETQYF
>TRBV30
CAWSPDRGGYGYTF
>TRBV14
CASSPGGPWEYF
>TRBV5-1
CASSLERTGELFF
>TRBV7-9
CASREDEQFF
>TRBV30
CAWSVGQGGYEQYF
>TRBV29-1
CSVGLGGGTYEQYF